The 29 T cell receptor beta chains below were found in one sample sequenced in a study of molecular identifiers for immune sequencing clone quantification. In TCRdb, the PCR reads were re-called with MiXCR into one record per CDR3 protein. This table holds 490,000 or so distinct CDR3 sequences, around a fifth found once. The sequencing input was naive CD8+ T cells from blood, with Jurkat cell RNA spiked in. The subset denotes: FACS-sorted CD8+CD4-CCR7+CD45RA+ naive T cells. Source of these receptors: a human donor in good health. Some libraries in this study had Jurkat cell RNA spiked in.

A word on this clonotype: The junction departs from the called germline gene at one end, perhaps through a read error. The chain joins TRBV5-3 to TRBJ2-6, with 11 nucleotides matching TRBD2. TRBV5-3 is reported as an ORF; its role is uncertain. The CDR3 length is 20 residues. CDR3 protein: CASSLVLLAGGSSGANALTF. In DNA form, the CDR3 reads TGTGCCAGCAGCTTGGTTCTCCTAGCGGGGGGTTCCTCTGGGGCCAACGCCCTGACTTTC.

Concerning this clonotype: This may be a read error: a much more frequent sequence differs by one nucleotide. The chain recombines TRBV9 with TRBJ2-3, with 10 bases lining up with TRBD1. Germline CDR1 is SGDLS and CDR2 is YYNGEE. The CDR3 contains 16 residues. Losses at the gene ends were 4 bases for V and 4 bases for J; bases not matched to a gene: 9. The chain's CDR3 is CASSTWTGGTSDTQYF. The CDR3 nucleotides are TGTGCCAGCAGCACATGGACAGGGGGTACCTCAGATACGCAGTATTTT.

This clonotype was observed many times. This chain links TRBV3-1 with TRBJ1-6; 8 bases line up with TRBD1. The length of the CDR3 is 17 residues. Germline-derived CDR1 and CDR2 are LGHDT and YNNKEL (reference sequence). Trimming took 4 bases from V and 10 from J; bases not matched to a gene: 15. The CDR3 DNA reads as TGTGCCAGCAGCCCTCCGGGACAGGAGTTAATACGGTCACCCCTCCACTTT. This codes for CASSPPGQELIRSPLHF.

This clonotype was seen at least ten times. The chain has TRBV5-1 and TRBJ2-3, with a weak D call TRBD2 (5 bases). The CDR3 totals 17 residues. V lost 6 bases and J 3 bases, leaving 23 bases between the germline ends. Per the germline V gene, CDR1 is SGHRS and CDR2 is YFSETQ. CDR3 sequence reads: CASKTSTILGGTDTQYF. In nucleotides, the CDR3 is TGCGCCAGCAAGACGTCAACCATTCTAGGAGGTACAGATACGCAGTATTTT.

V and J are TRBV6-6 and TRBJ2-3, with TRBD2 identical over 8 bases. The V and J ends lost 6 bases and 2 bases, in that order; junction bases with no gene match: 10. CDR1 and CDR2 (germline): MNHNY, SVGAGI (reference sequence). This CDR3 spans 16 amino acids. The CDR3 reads CASSSDPGGYTDTQYF. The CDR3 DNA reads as TGTGCCAGCAGCTCCGACCCGGGAGGGTACACAGATACGCAGTATTTT.

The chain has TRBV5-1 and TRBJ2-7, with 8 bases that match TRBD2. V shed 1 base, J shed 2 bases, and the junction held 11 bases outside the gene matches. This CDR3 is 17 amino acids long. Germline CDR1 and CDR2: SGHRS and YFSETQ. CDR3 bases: TGCGCCAGCAGCTTGATGGGCGGGCGGGAGGTTACCTACGAGCAGTACTTC. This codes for CASSLMGGREVTYEQYF.

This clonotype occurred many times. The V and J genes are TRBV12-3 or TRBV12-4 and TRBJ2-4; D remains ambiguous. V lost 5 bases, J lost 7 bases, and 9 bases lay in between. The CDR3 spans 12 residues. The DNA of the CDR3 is TGTGCCAGCAGTCCCTTGTCGAACATTCAGTACTTC. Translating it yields CASSPLSNIQYF.

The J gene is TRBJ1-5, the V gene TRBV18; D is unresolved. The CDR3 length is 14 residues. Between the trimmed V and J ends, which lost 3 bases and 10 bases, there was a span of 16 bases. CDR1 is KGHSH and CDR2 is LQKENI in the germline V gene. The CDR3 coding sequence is TGTGCCAGCTCACCGAGGGCCGGATATGATCCCCAGCATTTT. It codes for CASSPRAGYDPQHF.

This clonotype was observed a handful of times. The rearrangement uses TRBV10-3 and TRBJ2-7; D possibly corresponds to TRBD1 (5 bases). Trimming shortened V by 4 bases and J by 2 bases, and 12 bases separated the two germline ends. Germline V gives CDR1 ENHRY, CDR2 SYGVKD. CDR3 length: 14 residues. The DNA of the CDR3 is TGTGCCATCAGTGGGACACTTGTCCCCTACGAGCAGTACTTC. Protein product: CAISGTLVPYEQYF.

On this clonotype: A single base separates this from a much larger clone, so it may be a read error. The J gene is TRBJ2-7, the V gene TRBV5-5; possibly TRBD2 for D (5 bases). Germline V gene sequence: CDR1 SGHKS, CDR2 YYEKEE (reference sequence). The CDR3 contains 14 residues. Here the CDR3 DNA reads TGTGCCGGCAGCTCGACTACGAATTCCTACGAGCAGTACTTC. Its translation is CAGSSTTNSYEQYF. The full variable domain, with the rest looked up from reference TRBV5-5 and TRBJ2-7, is DAGVTQSPTHLIKTRGQQVTLRCSPISGHKSVSWYQQVLGQGPQFIFQYYEKEERGRGNFPDRFSARQFPNYSSELNVNALLLGDSALYLCAGSSTTNSYEQYFGPGTRLTVT.

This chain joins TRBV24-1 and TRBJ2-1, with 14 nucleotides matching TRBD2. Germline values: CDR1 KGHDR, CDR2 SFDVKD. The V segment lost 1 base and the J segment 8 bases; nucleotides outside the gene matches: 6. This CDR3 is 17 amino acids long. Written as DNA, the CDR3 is TGTGCCACCAGTGATTTTGGGACTAGCGGGAGTAAGTATGAGCAGTTCTTC. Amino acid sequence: CATSDFGTSGSKYEQFF.

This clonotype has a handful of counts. CDR3 bases: TGTGCCAGCGCTGACCCGGGGGTCTACGAGCAGTACTTC. Its protein is CASADPGVYEQYF. The V call is TRBV7-9, the J call TRBJ2-7, with D possibly being TRBD2 (6 bases). The CDR3 consists of 13 residues. CDR1 and CDR2 from the germline V gene are SEHNR and FQNEAQ (reference sequence). V lost 8 bases and J 3 bases, leaving 14 bases between the germline ends.

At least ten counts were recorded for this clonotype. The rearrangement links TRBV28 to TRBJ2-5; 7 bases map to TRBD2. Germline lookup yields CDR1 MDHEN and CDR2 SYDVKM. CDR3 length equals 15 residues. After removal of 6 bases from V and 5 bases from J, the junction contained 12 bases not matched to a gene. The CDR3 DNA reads TGTGCCAGCAGCTATCTTCCGGGAGGTGGTGAGACCCAGTACTTC. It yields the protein CASSYLPGGGETQYF.

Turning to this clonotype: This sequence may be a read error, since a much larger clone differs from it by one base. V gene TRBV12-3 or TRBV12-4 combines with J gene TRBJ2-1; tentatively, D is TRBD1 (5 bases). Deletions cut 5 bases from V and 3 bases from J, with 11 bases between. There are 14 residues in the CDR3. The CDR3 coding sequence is TGTGCCAGCAGTAGGGGAAACTTCTACAATGAGCAGTTCTTC. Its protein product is CASSRGNFYNEQFF.

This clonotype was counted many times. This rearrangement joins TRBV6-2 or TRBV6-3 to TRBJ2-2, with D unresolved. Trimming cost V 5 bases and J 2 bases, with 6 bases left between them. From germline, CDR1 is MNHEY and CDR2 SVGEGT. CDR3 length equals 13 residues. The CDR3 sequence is CASSTHNTGELFF. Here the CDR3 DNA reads TGTGCCAGCAGTACACACAACACCGGGGAGCTGTTTTTT.

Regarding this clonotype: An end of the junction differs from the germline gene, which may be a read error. In DNA, the CDR3 is TGTGCCAGCAGCCCGACGACAGGAAGCTCCCACGAGCAGTACTTC. Protein: CASSPTTGSSHEQYF. The chain couples TRBV7-9 to TRBJ2-7; weak D call: TRBD1 (6 bases). This CDR3 has 15 amino acids. Germline V gene lookup returns CDR1 SEHNR and CDR2 FQNEAQ (reference sequence).

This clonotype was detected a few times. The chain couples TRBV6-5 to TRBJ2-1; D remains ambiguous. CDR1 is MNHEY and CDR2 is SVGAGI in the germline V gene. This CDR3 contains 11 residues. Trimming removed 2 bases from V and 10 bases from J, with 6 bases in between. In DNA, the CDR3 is TGTGCCAGCAGTTACACCGGAGAGCAGTTCTTC. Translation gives CASSYTGEQFF.

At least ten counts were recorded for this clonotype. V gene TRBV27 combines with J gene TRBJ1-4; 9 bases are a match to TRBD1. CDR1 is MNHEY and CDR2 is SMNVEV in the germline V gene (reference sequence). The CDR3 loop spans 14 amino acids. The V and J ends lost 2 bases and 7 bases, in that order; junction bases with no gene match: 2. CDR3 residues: CASSLGTGTEKLFF. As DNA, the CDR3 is TGTGCCAGCAGTTTAGGGACAGGGACTGAAAAACTGTTTTTT.

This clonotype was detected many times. DNA for the CDR3: TGTGCCACTGTTGGGGACACAGCACGGAGCACAGATACGCAGTATTTT. The encoded protein is CATVGDTARSTDTQYF. This rearrangement joins TRBV7-9 to TRBJ2-3, with a tentative D call TRBD1 (6 bases). V lost 10 bases, J lost 0 bases, and 20 bases lay in between. There are 16 residues in the CDR3. Germline loops: CDR1 SEHNR, CDR2 FQNEAQ (reference sequence).

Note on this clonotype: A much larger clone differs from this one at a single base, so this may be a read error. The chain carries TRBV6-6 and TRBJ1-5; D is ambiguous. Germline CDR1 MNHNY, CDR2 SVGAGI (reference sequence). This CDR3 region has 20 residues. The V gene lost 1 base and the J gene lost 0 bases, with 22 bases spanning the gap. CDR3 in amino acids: CASSYFSPGLALDSNQPQHF. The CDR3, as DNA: TGTGCCAGCAGTTACTTCTCACCCGGACTCGCTCTGGATAGCAATCAGCCCCAGCATTTT.

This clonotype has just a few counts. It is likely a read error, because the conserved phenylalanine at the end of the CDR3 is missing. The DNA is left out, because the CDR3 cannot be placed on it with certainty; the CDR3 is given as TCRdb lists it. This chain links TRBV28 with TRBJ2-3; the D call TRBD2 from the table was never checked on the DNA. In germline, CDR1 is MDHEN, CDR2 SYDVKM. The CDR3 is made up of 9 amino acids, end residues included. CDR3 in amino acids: CASSLTGAT.

The CDR3 reads CASSARLQGNQPQHF. The CDR3 region has the DNA TGTGCCAGCAGCGCGCGGCTCCAGGGGAATCAGCCCCAGCATTTT. This chain uses TRBV7-2 with TRBJ1-5; D may be TRBD1 (6 bases). Trimming took off 5 bases at V and 4 bases at J, with 15 bases between the two ends. This CDR3 has 15 residues. Germline V gene sequence: CDR1 SGHTA, CDR2 FQGNSA. The full variable domain, completed using reference TRBV7-2 and TRBJ1-5, is GAGVSQSPSNKVTEKGKDVELRCDPISGHTALYWYRQSLGQGLEFLIYFQGNSAPDKSGLPSDRFSAERTGGSVSTLTIQRTQQEDSAVYLCASSARLQGNQPQHFGDGTRLSIL.

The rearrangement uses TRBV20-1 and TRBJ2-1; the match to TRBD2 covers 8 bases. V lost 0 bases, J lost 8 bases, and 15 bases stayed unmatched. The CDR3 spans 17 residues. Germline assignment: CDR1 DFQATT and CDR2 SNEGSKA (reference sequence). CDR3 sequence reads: CSARDPSGSIRVYEQFF. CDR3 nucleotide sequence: TGCAGTGCTAGAGATCCAAGCGGGAGTATCAGGGTCTATGAGCAGTTCTTC.

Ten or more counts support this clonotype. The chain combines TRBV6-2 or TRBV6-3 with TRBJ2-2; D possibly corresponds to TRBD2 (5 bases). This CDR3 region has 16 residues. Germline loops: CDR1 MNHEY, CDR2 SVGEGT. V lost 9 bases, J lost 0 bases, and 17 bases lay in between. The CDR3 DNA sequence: TGTGCCAGTTCACCCCTGCTAGCCGCGAACACCGGGGAGCTGTTTTTT. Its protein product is CASSPLLAANTGELFF.

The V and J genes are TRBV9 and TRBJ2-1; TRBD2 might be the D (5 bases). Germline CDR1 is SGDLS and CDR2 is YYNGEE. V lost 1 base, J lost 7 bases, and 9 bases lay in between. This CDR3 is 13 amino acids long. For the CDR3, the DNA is TGTGCCAGCAGCGTAATTAGCGTAAATGAGCAGTTCTTC. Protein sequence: CASSVISVNEQFF.

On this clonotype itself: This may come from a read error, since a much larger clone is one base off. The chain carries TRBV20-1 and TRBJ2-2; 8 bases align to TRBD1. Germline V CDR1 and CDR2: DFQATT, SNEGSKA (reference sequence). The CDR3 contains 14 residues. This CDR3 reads CSAKDRANTGELVF. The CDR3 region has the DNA TGCAGTGCTAAGGACAGGGCGAACACCGGGGAGCTGGTTTTT.

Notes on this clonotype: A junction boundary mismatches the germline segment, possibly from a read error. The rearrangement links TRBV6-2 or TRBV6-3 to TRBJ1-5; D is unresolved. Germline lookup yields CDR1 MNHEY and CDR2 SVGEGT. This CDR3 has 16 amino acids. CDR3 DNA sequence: TGTGCCGGCAGCTTCTCAATCCCGAGTAGCAATCAGCCCCAGCATTTT. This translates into CAGSFSIPSSNQPQHF.

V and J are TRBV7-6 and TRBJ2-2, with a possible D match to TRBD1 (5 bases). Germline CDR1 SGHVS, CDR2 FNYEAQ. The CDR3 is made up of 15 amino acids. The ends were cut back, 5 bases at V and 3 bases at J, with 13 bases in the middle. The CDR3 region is CASSHSDSDTGELFF. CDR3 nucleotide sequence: TGTGCCAGCAGCCACAGCGACAGTGACACCGGGGAGCTGTTTTTT.

The CDR3 DNA sequence: TGTGCCAGTAGTATAGGAGCCGGAGTCAACTACGAGCAGTACTTC. This encodes CASSIGAGVNYEQYF. The chain couples TRBV19 to TRBJ2-7; D call uncertain. The germline V and J ends were trimmed by 1 base and 3 bases, with 13 bases remaining between them. From germline, CDR1 is LNHDA and CDR2 SQIVND (reference sequence). This CDR3 region has 15 residues.